This T cell receptor (beta chain) was found in a study of T cells expressing NK-cell markers (TCRdb year 2020). In terms of the full investigation: In sorted CD3+CD56+NKG2C+, CD3+CD56+NKG2C- and CD3+CD56-NKG2C+ T-cell subsets from about 8 donors, TCR beta-chain repertoires were profiled. Illumina HiSeq 2000/2500, MiSeq or NextSeq was used to sequence libraries as 2 x 150 bp reads. Among the eight sequenced donors, only one was HCMV-seronegative, while the other seven were HCMV-seropositive. All eight donors whose samples were sequenced were randomly selected healthy volunteers, three of them men and five women. The research as a whole found: In six donors, the dominant CD3+CD56+NKG2C+ clonotypes ranked among the top 10 CD8+ clonotypes, making up about 1.0-7.5% of CD8+ T cells. Whether the expanded NKG2C-expressing T cell clones were specific for HCMV antigens remained unclear. Those dominant clonotypes were again the most abundant among CD3+CD56-NKG2C+ cells in several donors, at roughly 28.3-60.1%.

Instrument used: Illumina HiSeq 2000. 5'RACE template switching, by which a universal primer site and unique molecular identifiers were added, was used to make TCR beta cDNA libraries. Priming for cDNA synthesis came from the TCR beta constant segment, and two successive PCR amplification steps followed. In the paper's pipeline: MIGEC was used to demultiplex reads and group reads by UMI, and MiTCR was used to assemble and quantify clonotypes. To exclude erroneous sequences, only TCR cDNA sequences supported by at least two reads were retained. The tcR package was used for downstream repertoire analysis, and clonotypes were matched across fractions by CDR3 nucleotide sequence plus V segment. VDJmatch was used to annotate antigen specificity against VDJdb, with one amino acid substitution allowed in CDR3. TCRdb reprocessed the reads; each CDR3 protein sequence makes one entry, and DNA is unavailable. V and J calls and clone size were set by TCRdb, not the authors. For this sample, the table gives about 550,000 distinct CDR3 sequences. The ten largest clones represent 3% to 4.5% of the sample.

Notes on this clonotype: The antigen this receptor binds is unknown.

HCMV-specific IgG was detected in serum with a commercial ELISA kit to determine HCMV serostatus. Peripheral blood mononuclear cells were isolated from blood by Ficoll density gradient centrifugation. Input material: blood T cells: a sorted CD56 or NKG2C T cell subset, CD4+ or CD8+ T cells, or bulk PBMC T cells (not recorded which). This receptor was taken from a man aged 18 to 30 in good health. Donor details come from another sample of the same person, matched by shared clones.

The CDR3 region has the sequence CASSSGDVRTEAFF. The rearranged segments are TRBV12-3 or TRBV12-4 and TRBJ1-1. Taken from cysteine to phenylalanine, the CDR3 has 14 residues. Only the protein sequence is given.